This T cell receptor beta chain was found in a study of control samples from healthy donors and cancer patients. Germline CDR1 and CDR2: LGHDT and YNNKEL (reference sequence). The CDR3 is 12 residues long. Trimming took 6 bases from V and 7 from J; bases not matched to a gene: 2. Profiled with immunoSEQ multiplex PCR; TCRdb holds only in-frame clones, not every one. The sample has fewer than 150,000 clones; 80% to 95% are singletons. This chain joins TRBV3-1 (or the pseudogene TRBV3-2) and TRBJ1-2, with 10 positions matching TRBD1. The sample consisted of blood. The clonotype was recovered from a woman between 18 and 29 years old in good health. DNA of the CDR3: TGTGCCAGCAGGGGGACAGGGGTTGGCTACACCTTC. This codes for CASRGTGVGYTF.